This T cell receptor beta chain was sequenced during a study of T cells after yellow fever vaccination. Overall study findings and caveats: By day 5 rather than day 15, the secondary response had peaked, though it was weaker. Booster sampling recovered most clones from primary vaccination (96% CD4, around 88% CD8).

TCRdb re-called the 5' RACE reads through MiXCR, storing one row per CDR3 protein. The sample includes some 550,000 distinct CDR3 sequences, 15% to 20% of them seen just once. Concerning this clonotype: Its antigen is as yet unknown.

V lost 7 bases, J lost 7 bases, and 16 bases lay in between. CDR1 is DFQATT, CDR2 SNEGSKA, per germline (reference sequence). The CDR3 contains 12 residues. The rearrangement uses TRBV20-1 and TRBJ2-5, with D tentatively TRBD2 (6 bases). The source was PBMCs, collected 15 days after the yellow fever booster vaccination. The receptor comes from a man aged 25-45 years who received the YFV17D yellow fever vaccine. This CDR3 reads CSGRDPPATQYF. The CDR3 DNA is TGCAGTGGGAGGGACCCGCCGGCGACCCAGTACTTC.